This entry lists 28 T cell receptor beta chains sequenced from one sample in a study of cytomegalovirus exposure and HLA in healthy donors. 60 Vbeta and 13 Jbeta primers were used in PCR. Repertoires were generated with immunoSEQ multiplex PCR, while TCRdb's copy carries only in-frame clones and drops some. The repertoire includes a few hundred thousand clones, about 79% of them detected once, and around 1.7% sits in the top ten. Sequencing used PBMCs. All receptors derive from a man younger than 35 in good health and CMV-seronegative.

The chain has TRBV30 and TRBJ1-6, with D perhaps matching TRBD1 (6 bases). V dropped 2 bases and J dropped 9 bases, with 20 bases sitting between them. The length of the CDR3 is 16 residues. Germline-derived CDR1 and CDR2 are GTSNPN and SVGIG (reference sequence). As DNA, the CDR3 is TGTGCCTGGAGTCTGCTCTTGACAGGACTTGGTTCACCCCTCCACTTT. Translation gives CAWSLLLTGLGSPLHF.

The chain couples TRBV29-1 to TRBJ1-2; no firm D call. The V gene lost 4 bases and the J gene lost 1 base, with 13 bases spanning the gap. Germline V CDR1 and CDR2: SQVTM, ANQGSEA. CDR3 length: 14 amino acids. The CDR3 region is CSVVYRGFNYGYTF. For the CDR3, the DNA is TGCAGCGTTGTATATCGGGGATTTAACTATGGCTACACCTTC.

The CDR3 here is CASSRSGPGGTEAFF. Written as DNA, the CDR3 is TGTGCCAGCAGTCGAAGCGGACCAGGGGGCACTGAAGCTTTCTTT. J is TRBJ1-1 and V is TRBV6-5, with 7 bases lining up with TRBD1. The CDR3 is 15 residues long. The J segment lost 4 bases and the V segment lost 5 bases, leaving 10 bases of the junction unmatched. Germline assignment: CDR1 MNHEY and CDR2 SVGAGI.

This chain joins TRBV7-2 and TRBJ2-3; 10 nucleotides align to TRBD2. V dropped 5 bases and J dropped 2; count of bases not matched to a gene: 4. The CDR3 runs to 15 residues. Germline V gene data show CDR1 as SGHTA and CDR2 as FQGNSA. The CDR3: CASSHSGGNTDTQYF. CDR3 in DNA: TGTGCCAGCAGCCATAGCGGGGGGAACACAGATACGCAGTATTTT. The full variable domain, rest sourced from reference TRBV7-2 and TRBJ2-3, is GAGVSQSPSNKVTEKGKDVELRCDPISGHTALYWYRQSLGQGLEFLIYFQGNSAPDKSGLPSDRFSAERTGGSVSTLTIQRTQQEDSAVYLCASSHSGGNTDTQYFGPGTRLTVL.

This sequence joins TRBV29-1 and TRBJ2-7; D may be TRBD1 (6 bases). Looked up from germline, CDR1 is SQVTM and CDR2 is ANQGSEA. CDR3 size: 13 residues. Trimming stripped 3 bases from V and 1 base from J, with 10 bases between. The CDR3 spells CSVEGHGSYEQYF. The CDR3 DNA reads TGCAGCGTTGAGGGACACGGATCCTACGAGCAGTACTTC.

The rearrangement joins TRBV5-1 to TRBJ2-7; D might be TRBD1 (6 bases). Germline values: CDR1 SGHRS, CDR2 YFSETQ. The V end was cut by 0 bases, the J end by 2 bases, with 21 bases between. This CDR3 spans 18 amino acids. Here the CDR3 DNA reads TGCGCCAGCAGCTTGGCCCCAAGAGGGGCAGGGGCAACCTACGAGCAGTACTTC. Translated: CASSLAPRGAGATYEQYF.

This chain joins TRBV30 and TRBJ2-7, with D tentatively TRBD1 (6 bases). The CDR3 sequence is 16 residues long. Germline-derived CDR1 and CDR2 are GTSNPN and SVGIG (reference sequence). Trimming removed 3 bases at V and 2 bases at J, with 20 bases between. The DNA of the CDR3 is TGTGCCTGGAGCGGGCACTCACAGGGTTCCCCCTACGAGCAGTACTTC. It encodes CAWSGHSQGSPYEQYF.

The V call is TRBV12-5, the J call TRBJ2-3; 7 bases align to TRBD2. Germline lookup yields CDR1 LGHNT and CDR2 FRNRAP. J was trimmed by 2 bases and V by 5 bases; bases with no gene match: 7. The CDR3 is 15 residues long. In DNA, the CDR3 is TGTGCTAGTGGTCCTGGGAGGGGACTCACAGATACGCAGTATTTT. Its protein is CASGPGRGLTDTQYF.

The rearrangement uses TRBV25-1 and TRBJ1-2; a possible D gene is TRBD1 (6 bases). V lost 1 base and J lost 0, with 12 bases in between. In germline, CDR1 is MGHDK, CDR2 SYGVNS. This CDR3 comprises 16 residues. As DNA, the CDR3 is TGTGCCAGCAGTGAATCCGGGACAACTGCTAACTATGGCTACACCTTC. The encoded protein is CASSESGTTANYGYTF.

The rearrangement joins TRBV19 to TRBJ2-4; no definite D call. Trimming pared 6 bases from V and 0 bases from J, leaving 3 bases between. The CDR3 has 12 amino acids. Germline CDR1 is LNHDA and CDR2 is SQIVND (reference sequence). The CDR3 sequence: CASSLAKNIQYF. CDR3 DNA: TGTGCCAGTAGCCTAGCCAAAAACATTCAGTACTTC.

The genes are TRBV18 and TRBJ2-7; 9 positions agree with TRBD1. The CDR3 is 14 residues long. CDR1 KGHSH and CDR2 LQKENI come from the germline V gene. Trimming at V came to 6 bases and at J to 6 bases, leaving 9 bases not matched to a gene. The CDR3 bases are TGTGCCAGCTCTCCGGGACAGGGCTCCATCGAGCAGTACTTC. Translating gives CASSPGQGSIEQYF.

The chain links TRBV9 to TRBJ1-2; the match to TRBD1 covers 8 bases. J gave up 3 bases and V 2 bases, and 3 bases lay outside the gene matches. Germline values: CDR1 SGDLS, CDR2 YYNGEE. There are 14 residues in the CDR3. The CDR3 DNA is TGTGCCAGCAGCGTGACAGGGGTGGACTATGGCTACACCTTC. This translates into CASSVTGVDYGYTF.

The chain links TRBV30 to TRBJ2-5; 16 bases fit TRBD2. CDR3 length: 16 amino acids. Trimming at V came to 4 bases and at J to 5 bases, leaving 7 bases not matched to a gene. CDR1 GTSNPN and CDR2 SVGIG come from the germline V gene (reference sequence). In nucleotides, the CDR3 is TGTGCCTGGACCCCAGGGACTAGCGGGAGGGCTGAGACCCAGTACTTC. Protein: CAWTPGTSGRAETQYF.

A word on this clone: The junction does not match germline at one end; this may be a read error. V is TRBV9 and J is TRBJ2-7, with D possibly matching TRBD1 (5 bases). The CDR3 runs to 15 residues. CDR1 and CDR2 (germline): SGDLS, YYNGEE. The chain's CDR3 is CASSVAPTDSHEQYF. The CDR3 bases are TGTGCCAGCAGCGTAGCTCCGACAGACTCCCACGAGCAGTACTTC.

The rearrangement uses TRBV6-1 and TRBJ2-4; the match to TRBD1 covers 7 bases. The CDR3 consists of 16 residues. The trim removed 1 base at V and 1 base at J, leaving 4 bases unmatched. Per germline, CDR1 MNHNS and CDR2 SASEGT. DNA of the CDR3: TGTGCCAGCAGTGAAGTTGTGACAGGGGCCAAAAACATTCAGTACTTC. Protein product: CASSEVVTGAKNIQYF.

This rearrangement joins TRBV2 to TRBJ1-3; a weak D match, TRBD1 (5 bases). The CDR3 covers 14 residues. Germline CDR1 is SNHLY and CDR2 is FYNNEI. V lost 5 bases and J lost 2, with 10 bases in between. The CDR3 loop is CASSPGEAGNTIYF. Written as DNA, the CDR3 is TGTGCCAGCAGTCCGGGGGAGGCTGGAAACACCATATATTTT.

The chain joins TRBV6-1 to TRBJ1-4; maybe TRBD1 (5 bases). This CDR3 has 20 residues. V lost 0 bases and J 2 bases, leaving 22 bases between the germline ends. Germline lookup yields CDR1 MNHNS and CDR2 SASEGT. CDR3 protein: CASSEAVFGLGHGTNEKLFF. In nucleotides, the CDR3 is TGTGCCAGCAGTGAAGCGGTGTTTGGTCTGGGGCACGGCACTAATGAAAAACTGTTTTTT.

This clone has only one observation. V gene TRBV14 combines with J gene TRBJ1-1; possibly TRBD1 for D (6 bases). Germline V lookup: CDR1 SGHDN, CDR2 FVKESK. The V end lost 4 bases, the J end lost 0 bases, and 12 bases lay between the germline ends. The CDR3 consists of 15 residues. The CDR3 here is CASSLRAGVNTEAFF. In DNA, the CDR3 is TGTGCCAGCAGCCTAAGGGCAGGGGTGAACACTGAAGCTTTCTTT.

This sequence joins TRBV15 and TRBJ1-5; 7 positions match TRBD1. Germline V gene sequence: CDR1 LNHNV, CDR2 YYDKDF (reference sequence). CDR3 length: 13 residues. V was clipped by 8 bases and J by 1 base; unmatched bases: 2. This chain's CDR3 is CATQGESNQPQHF. In DNA form, the CDR3 reads TGTGCCACCCAGGGGGAAAGCAATCAGCCCCAGCATTTT.

The chain joins TRBV19 to TRBJ2-7, with a weak D call TRBD1 (5 bases). V gave up 6 bases and J gave up 2 bases, with 17 bases separating them. CDR3 length equals 15 residues. Germline loops: CDR1 LNHDA, CDR2 SQIVND (reference sequence). CDR3 amino acids: CASSPTALLAYEQYF. For the CDR3, the DNA is TGTGCCAGTAGCCCGACAGCCCTGTTAGCCTACGAGCAGTACTTC.

This clone was counted once. J is TRBJ2-7 and V is TRBV18; D is possibly TRBD1 (6 bases). The ends were cut back, 4 bases at V and 0 bases at J, with 10 bases in the middle. The CDR3 runs 14 residues. Germline-derived CDR1 and CDR2 are KGHSH and LQKENI. This chain's CDR3 is CASSLQDSSYEQYF. Here the CDR3 DNA reads TGTGCCAGCTCACTTCAGGACAGCTCCTACGAGCAGTACTTC.

The rearrangement links TRBV2 to TRBJ2-5; maybe TRBD1 (8 bases). The CDR3 contains 14 residues. Trimming removed 10 bases at V and 5 bases at J, with 20 bases between. The V gene's germline CDR1 is SNHLY and CDR2 FYNNEI. The CDR3 DNA follows: TGTGCCACGGGGGGTGCTACAGGGGGGGAGACCCAGTACTTC. As protein: CATGGATGGETQYF.

The rearrangement joins TRBV19 to TRBJ2-1; D remains ambiguous. Germline V lookup: CDR1 LNHDA, CDR2 SQIVND (reference sequence). The V gene lost 2 bases and the J gene lost 10 bases, with 12 bases spanning the gap. The CDR3 sequence is 13 residues long. CDR3: CASSILQGGEQFF. Here the CDR3 DNA reads TGTGCCAGTAGTATATTGCAAGGCGGCGAGCAGTTCTTC.

A remark on this clone: A junction boundary mismatches the germline segment, possibly from a read error. The J gene is TRBJ2-7, the V gene TRBV7-7; D is perhaps TRBD1 (6 bases). The V gene's germline CDR1 is SSHAT and CDR2 FNYEAQ (reference sequence). The CDR3 sequence is 15 residues long. In DNA, the CDR3 is TGTGCTAGCAGCTTAGGCTTAGGGGGCTCCTACGAGCAGTACTTC. It codes for CASSLGLGGSYEQYF.

The CDR3 coding sequence is TGTGCCAGCAGTTTTCGGGTGACAGGGTCCGGCTACACCTTC. This encodes CASSFRVTGSGYTF. This chain links TRBV27 with TRBJ1-2, with 7 positions matching TRBD1. V was clipped by 3 bases and J by 8 bases; unmatched bases: 9. Germline values: CDR1 MNHEY, CDR2 SMNVEV (reference sequence). The CDR3 has 14 residues.

Only a few counts were recorded for this clone. The J gene is TRBJ1-2, the V gene TRBV6-5, with D perhaps matching TRBD1 (6 bases). Germline loops: CDR1 MNHEY, CDR2 SVGAGI. Trimming shortened V by 5 bases and J by 0 bases, and 10 bases separated the two germline ends. The CDR3 is 14 residues long. The DNA for the CDR3 is TGTGCCAGCAGTGTTGACAGGACTAACTATGGCTACACCTTC. It specifies CASSVDRTNYGYTF.

This clone was observed a handful of times. In DNA form, the CDR3 reads TGCGCCAGCAGCACGACTGGGAATGAGCAGTTCTTC. This encodes CASSTTGNEQFF. V and J are TRBV5-1 and TRBJ2-1; D call uncertain. CDR1 and CDR2 (germline): SGHRS, YFSETQ. Trimming took 4 bases from V and 7 from J, leaving 9 bases between them. The length of the CDR3 is 12 residues.

The chain has TRBV7-2 and TRBJ2-1; tentatively, D is TRBD1 (6 bases). The CDR3 contains 18 residues. Trimming stripped 5 bases from V and 1 base from J, with 21 bases between. The germline CDR1 and CDR2 sequences are SGHTA and FQGNSA. The CDR3 sequence: CASSPRGSLHVSYNEQFF. The DNA for the CDR3 is TGTGCCAGCAGCCCCAGGGGCAGTTTACACGTTTCCTACAATGAGCAGTTCTTC.